The 6 T cell receptor beta chains below were found in one sample sequenced in a study of CD8+CD57+ T cells in acquired aplastic anemia. Investigators profiled TCR beta VDJ and CDR3 from genomic DNA template. Each CDR3 protein is one row after TCRdb ran MiXCR on the reads. Seen here are 120,000 or so distinct CDR3 sequences, less than 50% observed once, and the top ten hold under 3%. Those patients picked for sequencing had displayed CD8+CD57+ cell expansion on flow cytometry. Sequenced input: sorted CD4+, CD8+, or CD8+CD57+ T cells (not recorded which) from PBMCs. The receptor source for this set is a human donor with aplastic anemia.

This clonotype was seen at least ten times. This rearrangement joins TRBV7-2 to TRBJ1-2, with TRBD1 as a possible D gene (5 bases). The CDR3 contains 13 residues. Germline CDR1 reads SGHTA; CDR2 reads FQGNSA. V was clipped by 7 bases and J by 13 bases, with 22 bases between them. CDR3 protein: CASIPRVGLAGTF. The CDR3 nucleotides are TGTGCCAGCATCCCCAGGGTAGGACTGGCTGGCACCTTC.

V and J are TRBV2 and TRBJ2-7; no clear D gene. The CDR3 sequence is 14 residues long. Germline loops: CDR1 SNHLY, CDR2 FYNNEI. V was pared by 1 base and J by 2 bases, with 9 bases between. CDR3 amino acids: CASSEGLDAYEQYF. CDR3 in DNA: TGTGCCAGCAGTGAAGGATTGGATGCCTACGAGCAGTACTTC.

The gene calls are TRBV28 and TRBJ1-2; D is possibly TRBD1 (5 bases). Deletions cut 3 bases from V and 4 bases from J, with 24 bases between. Germline loops: CDR1 MDHEN, CDR2 SYDVKM. This CDR3 is built from 18 residues. CDR3 protein: CASSFPRTLTTNFYGYTF. CDR3 coding DNA: TGTGCCAGCAGTTTTCCGAGGACACTGACCACGAATTTCTATGGCTACACCTTC.

CDR3 bases: TGTGCCAGCAAAGCTAACTTGAACACTGAAGCTTTCTTT. It encodes CASKANLNTEAFF. This chain joins TRBV25-1 and TRBJ1-1; D is ambiguous. CDR3 size: 13 residues. The ends were cut back, 7 bases at V and 0 bases at J, with 9 bases in the middle. Per the germline V gene, CDR1 is MGHDK and CDR2 is SYGVNS.

This clonotype was counted many times. The chain joins TRBV19 to TRBJ2-2; D uncertain. V lost 8 bases and J 0 bases, leaving 7 bases between the germline ends. This CDR3 has 13 residues. Germline V lookup: CDR1 LNHDA, CDR2 SQIVND (reference sequence). The CDR3 loop reads CASFRPNTGELFF. The CDR3, as DNA: TGTGCCAGTTTTCGGCCGAACACCGGGGAGCTGTTTTTT.

This clonotype appeared many times. The chain has TRBV10-3 and TRBJ1-5; D is ambiguous. With 6 bases removed from V and 4 bases from J, the gap between germline ends came to 7 bases. The CDR3 has 12 amino acids. CDR1 ENHRY and CDR2 SYGVKD come from the germline V gene. For the CDR3, the DNA is TGTGCCATCAGCCCCAATAATCAGCCCCAGCATTTT. Protein: CAISPNNQPQHF.